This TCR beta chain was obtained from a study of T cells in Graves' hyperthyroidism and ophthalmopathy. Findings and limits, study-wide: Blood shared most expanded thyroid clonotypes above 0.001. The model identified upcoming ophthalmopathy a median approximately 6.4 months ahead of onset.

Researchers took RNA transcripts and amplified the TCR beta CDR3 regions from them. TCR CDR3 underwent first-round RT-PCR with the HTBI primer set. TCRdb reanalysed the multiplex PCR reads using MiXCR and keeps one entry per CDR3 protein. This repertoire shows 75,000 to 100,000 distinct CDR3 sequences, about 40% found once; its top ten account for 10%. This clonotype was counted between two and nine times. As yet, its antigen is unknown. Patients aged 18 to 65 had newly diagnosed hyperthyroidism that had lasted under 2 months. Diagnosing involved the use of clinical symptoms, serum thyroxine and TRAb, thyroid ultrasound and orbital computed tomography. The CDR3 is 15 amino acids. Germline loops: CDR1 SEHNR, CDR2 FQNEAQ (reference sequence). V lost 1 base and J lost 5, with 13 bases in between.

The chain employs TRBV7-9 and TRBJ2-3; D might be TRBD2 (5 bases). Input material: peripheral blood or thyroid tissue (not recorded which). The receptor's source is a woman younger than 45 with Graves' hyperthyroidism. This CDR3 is CASSLGFGMGDTQYF. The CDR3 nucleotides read TGTGCCAGCAGCTTAGGATTCGGGATGGGAGATACGCAGTATTTT.